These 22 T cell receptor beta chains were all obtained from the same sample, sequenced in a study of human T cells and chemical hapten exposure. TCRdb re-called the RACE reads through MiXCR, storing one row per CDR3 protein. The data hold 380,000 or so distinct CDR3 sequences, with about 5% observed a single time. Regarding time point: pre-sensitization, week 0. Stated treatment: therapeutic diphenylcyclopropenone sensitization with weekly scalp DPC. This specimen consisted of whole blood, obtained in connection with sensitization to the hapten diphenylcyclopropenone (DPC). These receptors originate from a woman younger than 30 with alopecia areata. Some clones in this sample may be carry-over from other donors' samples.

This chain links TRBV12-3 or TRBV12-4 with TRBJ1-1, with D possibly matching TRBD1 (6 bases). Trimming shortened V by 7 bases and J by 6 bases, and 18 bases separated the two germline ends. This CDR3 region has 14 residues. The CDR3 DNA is TGTGCCAGCACAGCCCGACAGGAATCCTCTGAAGCTTTCTTT. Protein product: CASTARQESSEAFF.

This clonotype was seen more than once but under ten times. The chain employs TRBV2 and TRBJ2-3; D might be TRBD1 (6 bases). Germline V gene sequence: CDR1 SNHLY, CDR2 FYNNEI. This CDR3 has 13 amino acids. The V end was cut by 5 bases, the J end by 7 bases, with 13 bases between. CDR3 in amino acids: CASSWNQGNTQYF. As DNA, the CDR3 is TGTGCCAGCAGTTGGAACCAGGGGAATACGCAGTATTTT.

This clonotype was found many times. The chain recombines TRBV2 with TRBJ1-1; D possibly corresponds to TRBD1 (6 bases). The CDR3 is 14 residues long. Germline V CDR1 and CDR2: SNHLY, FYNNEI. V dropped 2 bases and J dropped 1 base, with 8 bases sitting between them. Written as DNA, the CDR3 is TGTGCCAGCAGTGAAACGACAGGGAACACTGAAGCTTTCTTT. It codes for CASSETTGNTEAFF.

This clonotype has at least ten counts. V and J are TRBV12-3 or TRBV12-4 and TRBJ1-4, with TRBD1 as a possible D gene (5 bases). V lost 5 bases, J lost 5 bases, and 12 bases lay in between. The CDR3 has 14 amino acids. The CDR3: CASSLRDGNEKLFF. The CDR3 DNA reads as TGTGCCAGCAGTCTCCGGGACGGGAATGAAAAACTGTTTTTT.

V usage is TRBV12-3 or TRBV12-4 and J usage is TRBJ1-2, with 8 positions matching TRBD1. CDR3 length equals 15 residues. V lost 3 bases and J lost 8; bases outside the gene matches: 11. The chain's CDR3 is CASSFMFQGADGYTF. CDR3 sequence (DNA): TGTGCCAGCAGTTTTATGTTTCAGGGGGCTGACGGCTACACCTTC.

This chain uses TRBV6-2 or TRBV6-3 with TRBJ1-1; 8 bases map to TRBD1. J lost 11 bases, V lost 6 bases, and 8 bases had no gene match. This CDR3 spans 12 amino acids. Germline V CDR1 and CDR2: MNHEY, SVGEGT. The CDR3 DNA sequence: TGTGCCAGCAGCAAGGACAGGGCGGGGGCTTTCTTT. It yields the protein CASSKDRAGAFF.

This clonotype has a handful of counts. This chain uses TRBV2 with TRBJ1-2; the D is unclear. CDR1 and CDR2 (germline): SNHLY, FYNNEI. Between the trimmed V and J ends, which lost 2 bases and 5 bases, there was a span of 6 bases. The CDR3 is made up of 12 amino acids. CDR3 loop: CASSEKQYGYTF. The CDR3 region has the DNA TGTGCCAGCAGTGAAAAACAGTATGGCTACACCTTC.

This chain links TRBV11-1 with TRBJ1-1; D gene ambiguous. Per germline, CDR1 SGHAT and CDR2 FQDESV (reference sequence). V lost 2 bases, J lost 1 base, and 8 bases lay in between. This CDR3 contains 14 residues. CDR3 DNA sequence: TGTGCCAGCAGCTTAATGAGCGGGAACACTGAAGCTTTCTTT. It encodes CASSLMSGNTEAFF.

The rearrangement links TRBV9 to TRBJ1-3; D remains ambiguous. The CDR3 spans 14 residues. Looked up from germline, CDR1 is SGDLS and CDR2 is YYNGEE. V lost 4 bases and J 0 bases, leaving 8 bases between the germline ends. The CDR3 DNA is TGTGCCAGCAGCCGTGCTGACTCTGGAAACACCATATATTTT. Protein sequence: CASSRADSGNTIYF. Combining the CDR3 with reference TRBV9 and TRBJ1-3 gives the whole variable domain DSGVTQTPKHLITATGQRVTLRCSPRSGDLSVYWYQQSLDQGLQFLIQYYNGEERAKGNILERFSAQQFPDLHSELNLSSLELGDSALYFCASSRADSGNTIYFGEGSWLTVV.

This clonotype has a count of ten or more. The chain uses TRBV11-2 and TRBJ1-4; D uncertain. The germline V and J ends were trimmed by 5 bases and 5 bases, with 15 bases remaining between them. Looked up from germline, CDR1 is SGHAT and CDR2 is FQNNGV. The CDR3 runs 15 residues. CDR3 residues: CASSPSKWANEKLFF. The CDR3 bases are TGTGCCAGCAGCCCGTCGAAATGGGCAAATGAAAAACTGTTTTTT.

CDR3 DNA sequence: TGTGCCAGCACTACAGGACCGGGGACCGGGGAGCTGTTTTTT. It is translated as CASTTGPGTGELFF. The chain joins TRBV4-2 to TRBJ2-2; D might be TRBD1 or TRBD2, each matching 5 bases. Germline CDR1 LGHNA, CDR2 YNFKEQ. The germline V and J ends were trimmed by 7 bases and 5 bases, with 14 bases remaining between them. The CDR3 has 14 amino acids.

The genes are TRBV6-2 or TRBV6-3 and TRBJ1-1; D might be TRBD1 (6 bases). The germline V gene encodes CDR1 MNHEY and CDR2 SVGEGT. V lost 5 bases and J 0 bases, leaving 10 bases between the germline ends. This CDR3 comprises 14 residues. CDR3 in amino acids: CASSIRGVNTEAFF. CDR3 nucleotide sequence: TGTGCCAGCAGTATCAGGGGCGTGAACACTGAAGCTTTCTTT.

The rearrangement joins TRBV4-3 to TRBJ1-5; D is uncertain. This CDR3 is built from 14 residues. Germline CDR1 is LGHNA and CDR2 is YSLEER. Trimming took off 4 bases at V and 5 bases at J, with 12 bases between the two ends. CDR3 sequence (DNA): TGCGCCAGCAGCCGTAGGGATGGAGATCAGCCCCAGCATTTT. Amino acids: CASSRRDGDQPQHF.

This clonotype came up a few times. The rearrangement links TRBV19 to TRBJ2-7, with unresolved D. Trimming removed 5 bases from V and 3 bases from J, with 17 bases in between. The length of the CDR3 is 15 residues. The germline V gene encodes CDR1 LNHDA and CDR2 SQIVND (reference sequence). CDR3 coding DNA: TGTGCCAGTAGTCCCAAGGCGGACGGTTACTACGAGCAGTACTTC. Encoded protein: CASSPKADGYYEQYF. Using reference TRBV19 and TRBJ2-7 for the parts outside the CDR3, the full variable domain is DGGITQSPKYLFRKEGQNVTLSCEQNLNHDAMYWYRQDPGQGLRLIYYSQIVNDFQKGDIAEGYSVSREKKESFPLTVTSAQKNPTAFYLCASSPKADGYYEQYFGPGTRLTVT.

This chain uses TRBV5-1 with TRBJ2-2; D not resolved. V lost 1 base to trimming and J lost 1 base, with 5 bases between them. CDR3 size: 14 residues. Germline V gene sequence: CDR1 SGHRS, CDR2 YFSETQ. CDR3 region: CASSLRMNTGELFF. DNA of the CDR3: TGCGCCAGCAGCTTGAGGATGAACACCGGGGAGCTGTTTTTT.

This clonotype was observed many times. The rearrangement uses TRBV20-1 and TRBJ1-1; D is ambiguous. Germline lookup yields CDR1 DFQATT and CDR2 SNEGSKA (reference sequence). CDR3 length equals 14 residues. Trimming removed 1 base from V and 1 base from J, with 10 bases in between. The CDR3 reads CSARVPGKNTEAFF. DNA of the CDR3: TGCAGTGCTAGAGTCCCAGGAAAGAACACTGAAGCTTTCTTT.

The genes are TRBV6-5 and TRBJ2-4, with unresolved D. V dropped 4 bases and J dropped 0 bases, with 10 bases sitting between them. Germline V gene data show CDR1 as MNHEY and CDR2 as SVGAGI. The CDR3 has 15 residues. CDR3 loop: CASSSPGLAKNIQYF. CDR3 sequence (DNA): TGTGCCAGCAGTTCTCCCGGCCTAGCCAAAAACATTCAGTACTTC.

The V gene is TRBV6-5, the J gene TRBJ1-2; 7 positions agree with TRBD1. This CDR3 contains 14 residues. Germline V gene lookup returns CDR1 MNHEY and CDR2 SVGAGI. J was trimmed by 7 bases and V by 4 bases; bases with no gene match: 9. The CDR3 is CASSFLTGFRGYTF. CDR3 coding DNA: TGTGCCAGCAGTTTCCTGACAGGGTTTCGTGGCTACACCTTC.

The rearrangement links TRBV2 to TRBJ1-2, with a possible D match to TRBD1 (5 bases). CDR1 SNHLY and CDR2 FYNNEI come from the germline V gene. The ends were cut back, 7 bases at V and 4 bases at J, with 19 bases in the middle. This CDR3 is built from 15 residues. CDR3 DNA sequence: TGTGCCAGCAACGCCCCGGGACCGGGAATCTATGGCTACACCTTC. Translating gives CASNAPGPGIYGYTF. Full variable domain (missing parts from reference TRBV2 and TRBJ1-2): EPEVTQTPSHQVTQMGQEVILRCVPISNHLYFYWYRQILGQKVEFLVSFYNNEISEKSEIFDDQFSVERPDGSNFTLKIRSTKLEDSAMYFCASNAPGPGIYGYTFGSGTRLTVV.

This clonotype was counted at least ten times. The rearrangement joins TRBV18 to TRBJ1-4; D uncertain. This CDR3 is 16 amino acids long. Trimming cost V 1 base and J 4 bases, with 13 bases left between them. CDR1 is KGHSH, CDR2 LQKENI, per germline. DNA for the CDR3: TGTGCCAGCTCACCACTATATGTGAACAATAATGAAAAACTGTTTTTT. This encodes CASSPLYVNNNEKLFF. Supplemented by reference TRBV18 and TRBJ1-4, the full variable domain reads NAGVMQNPRHLVRRRGQEARLRCSPMKGHSHVYWYRQLPEEGLKFMVYLQKENIIDESGMPKERFSAEFPKEGPSILRIQQVVRGDSAAYFCASSPLYVNNNEKLFFGSGTQLSVL.

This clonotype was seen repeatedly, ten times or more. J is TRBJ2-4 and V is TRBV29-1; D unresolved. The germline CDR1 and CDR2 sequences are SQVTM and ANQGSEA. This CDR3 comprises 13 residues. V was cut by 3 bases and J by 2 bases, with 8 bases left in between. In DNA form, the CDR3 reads TGCAGCGTTGAGCAAGGGACCAAAAACATTCAGTACTTC. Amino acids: CSVEQGTKNIQYF.

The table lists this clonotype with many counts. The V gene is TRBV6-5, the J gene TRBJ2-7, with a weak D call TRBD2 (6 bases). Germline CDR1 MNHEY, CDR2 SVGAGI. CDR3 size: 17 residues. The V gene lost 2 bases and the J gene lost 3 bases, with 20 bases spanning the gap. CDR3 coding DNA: TGTGCCAGCAGTTACGTGGGGGGTAGGGACGGCAACTACGAGCAGTACTTC. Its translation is CASSYVGGRDGNYEQYF.